The rows below give T cell receptor beta chains drawn from one sample of a study of cytomegalovirus exposure and HLA in healthy donors. The data were produced by immunoSEQ multiplex PCR, yet TCRdb's version contains in-frame clones alone and is incomplete. The sample contains roughly 120,000 clones, roughly 71% of which appear only once. Source material: PBMCs. These receptors were collected from a woman in her sixties or seventies in good health and CMV-seropositive. CDR3s leave out the opening cysteine and the closing phenylalanine or tryptophan. The order of the fields is clone size, J gene, V gene, CDR3 protein. Not every row has a clone size; where given, it reads once, few, many or a size class.

>NA|TRBJ1-4|TRBV14
ASSQRGRGDREKLF
>NA|TRBJ2-1|TRBV7-8
ASELATQF
>NA|TRBJ2-1|TRBV4-2
ASSRGHDSYNEQF
>many|TRBJ2-7|TRBV11-1
ASSIVRYEQY
>NA|TRBJ2-1|TRBV4-1
ASSPAGRVHEQF
>NA|TRBJ2-3|TRBV5-5
ASSQLAGGLDTQY
>few|TRBJ1-2|TRBV30
AWSVSRGLSGYT
>NA|TRBJ1-6|TRBV2
ASRDSYSPLH
>NA|TRBJ1-6|TRBV30
AWSEQDNSPLH
>few|TRBJ2-1|TRBV5-1
ASSLGQTGLEQF
>few|TRBJ1-5|TRBV5-5
ASSGDYVGNQPQH
>NA|TRBJ1-1|TRBV10-3
AISDPTYRQGTEAF
>few|TRBJ2-5|TRBV9
ASSVEGGGGTQETQY
>NA|TRBJ2-7|TRBV7-9
ASSPAYEQY
>few|TRBJ2-3|TRBV5-4
ASSHPRDRLDTQY
>NA|TRBJ2-2|TRBV11-1
ASSLGTNTGELF
>NA|TRBJ2-2|TRBV7-2
ASTFFRNTGELF
>NA|TRBJ2-7|TRBV19
ASSMGQDRHYEQY
>NA|TRBJ1-5|TRBV6-6
ASSYSTGNQPQH
>NA|NA|TRBV7-6
ASSPGHLEQY
>NA|TRBJ1-2|TRBV7-2
ASMGSGTSGYGYT
>NA|TRBJ2-3|TRBV5-1
ASSQGSLDTQY
>NA|TRBJ1-2|TRBV10-3
AISEGSMGGHGYT
>few|TRBJ1-1|TRBV4-2
ASSQTGGENTEAF
>NA|TRBJ2-7|TRBV19
ASSHRQTTYEQY
>NA|TRBJ2-7|TRBV2
ASSGGTSGGGAYEQY
>NA|TRBJ1-5|TRBV2
ASSADRGGNQPQH
>NA|TRBJ1-1|TRBV7-2
ASSLASAGGSEAF
>NA|TRBJ2-7|TRBV25-1
ASSASDGYGGEQY
>NA|TRBJ1-1|TRBV6-1
ASRETGGGTEAF
>NA|TRBJ2-7|TRBV25-1
ASSDPSGTGNEQY
>NA|TRBJ2-7|TRBV10-3
AINPGQDSYEQY
>NA|TRBJ2-3|TRBV7-8
ASSLREEGRTDTQY
>once|TRBJ2-1|TRBV27
ASSFRRLAGVGNEQF
>few|TRBJ2-7|TRBV30
AWRDRGLGEQY
>NA|TRBJ2-1|TRBV5-4
ASSLAGLAGHNSYNEQF
>few|TRBJ1-5|TRBV7-9
ASSLGGGIGNQPQH
>once|TRBJ1-2|TRBV6-5
ASRETGGAGYT
>NA|TRBJ2-4|TRBV29-1
SVVGQGNIQY
>NA|TRBJ1-6|TRBV6-4
ASSQLGGDNSPLH
>NA|TRBJ1-2|TRBV10-3
AISEDRVSGYT
>NA|TRBJ1-6|TRBV6-6
ASSYLTGGFSPLH
>NA|TRBJ2-3|TRBV11-2
ASSLGSTQY
>few|TRBJ1-1|TRBV7-8
ASSLGLATEAF
>few|TRBJ1-5|TRBV29-1
SVEAGVGQPQH
>few|TRBJ2-7|TRBV6-5
ASRDGGPYEQY
>few|TRBJ2-5|TRBV2
ASSVRGGVETQY
>NA|TRBJ2-5|TRBV7-2
ASSPPQSWRETQY
>few|TRBJ2-3|TRBV4-2
ASSQERYGTDTQY
>NA|TRBJ1-6|TRBV6-1
ASSEEGVVLPYNSPLH
>NA|TRBJ2-5|TRBV2
ASSQSSGGASVETQY
>once|TRBJ2-7|TRBV6-5
ASSLAGGYYEQY
>NA|TRBJ1-4|TRBV6-5
ASSFTQATNEKLF
>NA|TRBJ1-5|TRBV18
ASSPGPGISNQPQH
>NA|TRBJ1-3|TRBV6-6
ASSPGYFSGNTIY
>NA|TRBJ2-3|TRBV2
ASRQGSGQFTDTQY
>NA|TRBJ2-1|TRBV5-1
ASSWTGTGRYNEQF
>NA|TRBJ1-3|TRBV4-2
ASSQDRISGNTIY
>once|TRBJ1-2|TRBV6-4
ASSPGTGARGYT
>NA|TRBJ1-6|TRBV27
ASSLPGTAYNSPLH